The clone carrying this T cell receptor (beta chain) was picked up many times. This sample was taken from a study of T-cell reconstitution after alpha-beta-depleted transplantation in children. In germline, CDR1 is SGHVS, CDR2 FQNEAQ. Deletions cut 5 bases from V and 6 bases from J, with 8 bases between. The CDR3 has 12 residues. The authors prepared the TCRbeta library with unique molecular identifiers. Using its own MiXCR run on the PCR reads, TCRdb lists one record per CDR3 protein. This sample has roughly 170,000 distinct CDR3 sequences, with roughly 7.5% found just once. The clonotype comes from a human donor who donated a stem cell graft to a child with Wiskott-Aldrich syndrome. Sequenced material: PBMCs from the stem cell graft donor, taken from the stem cell graft. The rearrangement links TRBV7-8 to TRBJ1-5, with unresolved D. In DNA form, the CDR3 reads TGTGCCAGCAGCCTTAAGTCTCAGCCCCAGCATTTT. The encoded protein is CASSLKSQPQHF.